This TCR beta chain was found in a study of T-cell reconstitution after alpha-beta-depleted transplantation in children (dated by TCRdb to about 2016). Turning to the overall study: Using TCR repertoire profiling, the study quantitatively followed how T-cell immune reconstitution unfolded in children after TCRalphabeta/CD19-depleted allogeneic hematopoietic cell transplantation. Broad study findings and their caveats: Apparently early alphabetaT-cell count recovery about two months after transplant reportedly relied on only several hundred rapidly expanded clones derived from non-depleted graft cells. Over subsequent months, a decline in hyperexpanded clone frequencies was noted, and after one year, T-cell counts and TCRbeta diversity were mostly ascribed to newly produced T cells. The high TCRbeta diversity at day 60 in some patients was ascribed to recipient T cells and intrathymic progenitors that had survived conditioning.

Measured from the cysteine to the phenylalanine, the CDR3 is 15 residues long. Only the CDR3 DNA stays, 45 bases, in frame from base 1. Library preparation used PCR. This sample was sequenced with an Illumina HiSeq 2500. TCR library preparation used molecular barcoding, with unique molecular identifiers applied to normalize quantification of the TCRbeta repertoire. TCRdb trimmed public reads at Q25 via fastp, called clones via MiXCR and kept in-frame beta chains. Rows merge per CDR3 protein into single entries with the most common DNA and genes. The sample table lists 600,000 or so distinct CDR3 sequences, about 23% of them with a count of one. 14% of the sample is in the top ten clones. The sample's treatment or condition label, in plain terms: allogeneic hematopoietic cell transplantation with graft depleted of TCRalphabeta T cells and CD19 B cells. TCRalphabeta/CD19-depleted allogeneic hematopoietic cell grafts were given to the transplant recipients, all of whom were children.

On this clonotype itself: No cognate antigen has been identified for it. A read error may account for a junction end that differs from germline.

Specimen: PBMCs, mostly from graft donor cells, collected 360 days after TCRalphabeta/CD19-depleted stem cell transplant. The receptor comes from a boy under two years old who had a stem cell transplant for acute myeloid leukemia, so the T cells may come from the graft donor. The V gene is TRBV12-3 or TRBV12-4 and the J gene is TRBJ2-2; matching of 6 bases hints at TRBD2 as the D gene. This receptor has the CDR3 CASRLGTPWAGELFF. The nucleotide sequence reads TGTGCCAGCAGGTTAGGGACTCCCTGGGCCGGGGAGCTGTTTTTT.